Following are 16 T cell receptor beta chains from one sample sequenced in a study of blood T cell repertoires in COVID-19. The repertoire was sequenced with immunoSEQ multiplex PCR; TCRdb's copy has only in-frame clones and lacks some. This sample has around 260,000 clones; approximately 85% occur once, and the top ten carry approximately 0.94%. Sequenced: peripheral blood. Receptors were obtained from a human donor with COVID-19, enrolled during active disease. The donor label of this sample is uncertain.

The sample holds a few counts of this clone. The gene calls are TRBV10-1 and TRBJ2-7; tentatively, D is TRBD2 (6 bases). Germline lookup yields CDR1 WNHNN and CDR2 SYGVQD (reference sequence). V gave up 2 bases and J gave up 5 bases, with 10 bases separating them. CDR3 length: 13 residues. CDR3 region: CASSEGGSNEQYF. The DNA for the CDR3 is TGCGCCAGCAGTGAGGGAGGGTCCAACGAGCAGTACTTC.

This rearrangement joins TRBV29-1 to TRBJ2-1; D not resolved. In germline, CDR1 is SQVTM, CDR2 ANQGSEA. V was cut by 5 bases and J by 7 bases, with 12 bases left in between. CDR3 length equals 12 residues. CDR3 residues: CSVKRVSNEQFF. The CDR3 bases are TGCAGCGTTAAGCGTGTCAGTAATGAGCAGTTCTTC.

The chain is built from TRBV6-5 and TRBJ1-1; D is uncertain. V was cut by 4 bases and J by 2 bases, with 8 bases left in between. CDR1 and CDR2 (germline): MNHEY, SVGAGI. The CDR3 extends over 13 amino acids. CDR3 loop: CASSFQINTEAFF. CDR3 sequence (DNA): TGTGCCAGCAGTTTCCAGATCAACACTGAAGCTTTCTTT.

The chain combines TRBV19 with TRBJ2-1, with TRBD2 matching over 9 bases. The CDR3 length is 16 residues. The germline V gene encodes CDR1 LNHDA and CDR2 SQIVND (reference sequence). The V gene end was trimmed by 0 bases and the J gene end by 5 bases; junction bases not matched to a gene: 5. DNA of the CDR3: TGTGCCAGTAGTATAGATAGCGCTAGCGGGAACAATGAGCAGTTCTTC. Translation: CASSIDSASGNNEQFF.

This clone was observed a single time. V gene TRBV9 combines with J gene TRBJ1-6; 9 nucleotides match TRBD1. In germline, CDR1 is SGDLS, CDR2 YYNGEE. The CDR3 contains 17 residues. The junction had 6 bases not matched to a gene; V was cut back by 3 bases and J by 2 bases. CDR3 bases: TGTGCCAGCAGCGAACAGGGGGCGGGCACCTATAATTCACCCCTCCACTTT. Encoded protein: CASSEQGAGTYNSPLHF.

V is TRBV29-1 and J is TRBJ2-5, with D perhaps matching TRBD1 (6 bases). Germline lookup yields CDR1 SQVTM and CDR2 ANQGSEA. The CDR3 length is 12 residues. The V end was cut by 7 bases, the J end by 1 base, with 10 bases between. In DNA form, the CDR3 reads TGCAGCGCCGGGACACCCCAAGAGACCCAGTACTTC. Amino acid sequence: CSAGTPQETQYF.

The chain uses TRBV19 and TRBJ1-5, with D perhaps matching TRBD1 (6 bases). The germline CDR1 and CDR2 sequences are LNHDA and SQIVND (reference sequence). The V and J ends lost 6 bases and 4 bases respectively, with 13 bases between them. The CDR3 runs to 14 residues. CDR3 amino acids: CASRRGGGNQPQHF. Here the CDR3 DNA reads TGTGCCAGTAGAAGGGGGGGCGGTAATCAGCCCCAGCATTTT.

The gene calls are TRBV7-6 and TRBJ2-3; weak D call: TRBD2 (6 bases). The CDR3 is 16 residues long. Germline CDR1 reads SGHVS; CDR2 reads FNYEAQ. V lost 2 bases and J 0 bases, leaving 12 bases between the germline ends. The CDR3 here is CASSLIGGTSTDTQYF. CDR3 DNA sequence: TGTGCCAGCAGCTTAATTGGGGGGACTAGCACAGATACGCAGTATTTT.

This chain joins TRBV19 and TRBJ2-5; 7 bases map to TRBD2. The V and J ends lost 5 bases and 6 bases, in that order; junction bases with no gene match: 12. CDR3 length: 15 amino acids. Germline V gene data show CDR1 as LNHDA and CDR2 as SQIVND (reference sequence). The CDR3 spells CASSPSRESRQTQYF. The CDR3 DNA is TGTGCCAGTAGTCCCTCGCGGGAGTCACGACAGACCCAGTACTTC.

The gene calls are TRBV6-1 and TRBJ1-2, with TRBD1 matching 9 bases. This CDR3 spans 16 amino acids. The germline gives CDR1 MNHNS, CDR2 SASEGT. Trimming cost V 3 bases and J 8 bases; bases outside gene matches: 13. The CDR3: CASSEFTGTGRVGYTF. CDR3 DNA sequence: TGTGCCAGCAGTGAGTTTACCGGGACAGGGAGGGTCGGCTACACCTTC.

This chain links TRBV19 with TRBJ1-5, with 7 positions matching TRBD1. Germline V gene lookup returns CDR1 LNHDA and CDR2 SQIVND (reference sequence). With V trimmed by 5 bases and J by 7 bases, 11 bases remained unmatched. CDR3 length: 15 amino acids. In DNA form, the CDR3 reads TGTGCCAGTAGTCCTGACAGGGCCTCCTTCCAGCCCCAGCATTTT. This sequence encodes CASSPDRASFQPQHF.

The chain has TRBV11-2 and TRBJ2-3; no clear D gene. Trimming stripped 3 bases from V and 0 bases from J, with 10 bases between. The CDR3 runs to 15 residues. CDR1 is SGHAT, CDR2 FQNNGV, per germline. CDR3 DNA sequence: TGTGCCAGCAGCTTGGTCCACAGCAGCACAGATACGCAGTATTTT. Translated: CASSLVHSSTDTQYF.

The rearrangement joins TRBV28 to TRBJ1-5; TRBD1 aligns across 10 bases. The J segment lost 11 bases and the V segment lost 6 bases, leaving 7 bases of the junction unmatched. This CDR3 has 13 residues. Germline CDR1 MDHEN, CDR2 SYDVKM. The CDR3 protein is CASRGQGKEAQHF. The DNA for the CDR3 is TGTGCCAGCAGGGGACAGGGGAAGGAGGCCCAGCATTTT.

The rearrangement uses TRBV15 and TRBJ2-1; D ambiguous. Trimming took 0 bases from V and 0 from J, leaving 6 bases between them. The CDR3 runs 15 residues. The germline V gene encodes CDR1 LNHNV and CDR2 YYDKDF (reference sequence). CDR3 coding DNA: TGTGCCACCAGCAGAGATCCGAGCTCCTACAATGAGCAGTTCTTC. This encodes CATSRDPSSYNEQFF.

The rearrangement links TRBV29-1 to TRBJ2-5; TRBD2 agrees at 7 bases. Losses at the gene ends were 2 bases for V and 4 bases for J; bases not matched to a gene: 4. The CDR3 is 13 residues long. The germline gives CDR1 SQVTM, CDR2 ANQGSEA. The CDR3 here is CSVESRGGETQYF. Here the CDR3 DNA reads TGCAGCGTTGAATCTCGCGGGGGAGAGACCCAGTACTTC.

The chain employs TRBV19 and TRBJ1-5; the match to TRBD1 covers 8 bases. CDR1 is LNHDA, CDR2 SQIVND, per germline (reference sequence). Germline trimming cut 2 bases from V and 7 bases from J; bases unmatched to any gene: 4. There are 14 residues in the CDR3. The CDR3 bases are TGTGCCAGTAGTATACAACAGGGGGAACAGCCCCAGCATTTT. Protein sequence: CASSIQQGEQPQHF.